This T cell receptor (beta chain) was sequenced in a study of cytomegalovirus exposure and HLA in healthy donors. The PCR contained 60 Vbeta and 13 Jbeta primers. Method: immunoSEQ multiplex PCR; TCRdb's copy keeps in-frame clones and lacks some. The table has roughly 100,000 clones, roughly 71% seen once. This CDR3 comprises 14 residues. V was clipped by 4 bases and J by 1 base, with 10 bases between them. The germline CDR1 and CDR2 sequences are SGDLS and YYNGEE. The sequenced sample was PBMCs. The sequence came from a male donor in good health and CMV-seropositive. This chain joins TRBV9 and TRBJ2-3; D possibly corresponds to TRBD2 (5 bases). This CDR3 is CASSISGGTDTQYF. CDR3 coding DNA: TGTGCCAGCAGCATTTCCGGGGGCACAGATACGCAGTATTTT.